These T cell receptor beta chains were read from a single sample in a study of shared clonotypes between healthy human individuals. TCRdb's copy holds only in-frame clones and misses some; the assay was immunoSEQ multiplex PCR. The sample lists around 580,000 clones; 95% to 98% were seen once. Sequenced input: naive CD8+ T cells sorted from blood. Receptor source: a man in his thirties or forties in good health. Both conserved end residues are part of each CDR3. A D gene is named only where the DNA matches it firmly. A row's size may be missing; if present it is once, few, many or a size class.

CDR3 DNA: TGTGCCAGCAGCTTAGGGCAGGGCTATGGCTACACCTTC
CDR3 protein: CASSLGQGYGYTF
J gene: TRBJ1-2
V gene: TRBV7-9
D gene: -
clone size: -
CDR3 length: 13

CDR3 DNA: TGTGCCAGCAGTAACCCCAGGGGCAATCAGCCCCAGCATTTT
CDR3 protein: CASSNPRGNQPQHF
J gene: TRBJ1-5
V gene: TRBV28
D gene: -
clone size: -
CDR3 length: 14

CDR3 DNA: TGTGCCAGCAGTGATACGAGGAGGACAGGGGGCTCCTACAATGAGCAGTTCTTC
CDR3 protein: CASSDTRRTGGSYNEQFF
J gene: TRBJ2-1
V gene: TRBV25-1
D gene: TRBD1
clone size: -
CDR3 length: 18

CDR3 DNA: TGTGCCAGCAGTTTATCACGGAACACCGGGGAGCTGTTTTTT
CDR3 protein: CASSLSRNTGELFF
J gene: TRBJ2-2
V gene: TRBV27
D gene: -
clone size: once
CDR3 length: 14

CDR3 DNA: TGTGCCAGCAGCCAGTGGGCGACCGAGCAGTTCTTC
CDR3 protein: CASSQWATEQFF
J gene: TRBJ2-1
V gene: TRBV7-6
D gene: -
clone size: -
CDR3 length: 12

CDR3 DNA: TGTGCCAGCAGCGTAGGTAAAAACCTCGGGCCAAATGAGCAGTTCTTC
CDR3 protein: CASSVGKNLGPNEQFF
J gene: TRBJ2-1
V gene: TRBV9
D gene: -
clone size: -
CDR3 length: 16

CDR3 DNA: TGTGCCAGCCATAGCGTGGGAGGGACTGAAGCTTTCTTT
CDR3 protein: CASHSVGGTEAFF
J gene: TRBJ1-1
V gene: TRBV6-1
D gene: -
clone size: -
CDR3 length: 13

CDR3 DNA: TGTGCCAGCATCGGGGCGCAAGGCACAGATACGCAGTATTTT
CDR3 protein: CASIGAQGTDTQYF
J gene: TRBJ2-3
V gene: TRBV28
D gene: -
clone size: -
CDR3 length: 14

CDR3 DNA: TGTGCCAGCGCGCCTCGGACATACTCCTACGAGCAGTACTTC
CDR3 protein: CASAPRTYSYEQYF
J gene: TRBJ2-7
V gene: TRBV27
D gene: -
clone size: -
CDR3 length: 14

CDR3 DNA: TGTGCCAGCATCAAGCTCGTGACTAGCTCCCTTGATGAGCAGTTCTTC
CDR3 protein: CASIKLVTSSLDEQFF
J gene: TRBJ2-1
V gene: TRBV2
D gene: TRBD2
clone size: once
CDR3 length: 16

CDR3 DNA: TGTGCCAGCAGCTTAGAACTAGCGGGGCACTACGAGCAGTACTTC
CDR3 protein: CASSLELAGHYEQYF
J gene: TRBJ2-7
V gene: TRBV7-8
D gene: TRBD2
clone size: -
CDR3 length: 15

CDR3 DNA: TGTGCCAGCAGCTTGGGGGGTAGCGCCTACGAGCAGTACTTC
CDR3 protein: CASSLGGSAYEQYF
J gene: TRBJ2-7
V gene: TRBV7-2
D gene: -
clone size: -
CDR3 length: 14

CDR3 DNA: TGTGCCAGCAGCTTGGGCGCAGGGGGGAACACCGGGGAGCTGTTTTTT
CDR3 protein: CASSLGAGGNTGELFF
J gene: TRBJ2-2
V gene: TRBV5-4
D gene: TRBD1
clone size: once
CDR3 length: 16

CDR3 DNA: TGTGCTAGTGGATTAGGAACTGGGGCCACAGATACGCAGTATTTT
CDR3 protein: CASGLGTGATDTQYF
J gene: TRBJ2-3
V gene: TRBV12-5
D gene: -
clone size: -
CDR3 length: 15

CDR3 DNA: TGTGCCAGCAGGGGACGGGTCTACGAGCAGTACTTC
CDR3 protein: CASRGRVYEQYF
J gene: TRBJ2-7
V gene: TRBV2
D gene: -
clone size: -
CDR3 length: 12

CDR3 DNA: TGTGCCAGCAGCTTGGAACGGCTCGCCCGGGGGCCCCAGCATTTT
CDR3 protein: CASSLERLARGPQHF
J gene: TRBJ1-5
V gene: TRBV5-5
D gene: -
clone size: -
CDR3 length: 15

CDR3 DNA: TGCGCCAGCAGCCAGTTAACAGGGCAGAACACTGAAGCTTTCTTT
CDR3 protein: CASSQLTGQNTEAFF
J gene: TRBJ1-1
V gene: TRBV4-1
D gene: -
clone size: -
CDR3 length: 15

CDR3 DNA: TGTGCCAGCAGCCTGGGGATTTTAGCTCGGTCCTACGAGCAGTACTTC
CDR3 protein: CASSLGILARSYEQYF
J gene: TRBJ2-7
V gene: TRBV11-2
D gene: -
clone size: -
CDR3 length: 16

CDR3 DNA: TGCGCCAGCAGCAATACAGGGGGCGGATACTACGAGCAGTACTTC
CDR3 protein: CASSNTGGGYYEQYF
J gene: TRBJ2-7
V gene: TRBV5-1
D gene: TRBD1
clone size: -
CDR3 length: 15

CDR3 DNA: TGTGCCAGCAGTCTCCCACCGGGGGCAACAGATACGCAGTATTTT
CDR3 protein: CASSLPPGATDTQYF
J gene: TRBJ2-3
V gene: TRBV27
D gene: -
clone size: once
CDR3 length: 15

CDR3 DNA: TGTGCCAGCAGCTTCGGGGAGAGCTCCTACGAGCAGTACTTC
CDR3 protein: CASSFGESSYEQYF
J gene: TRBJ2-7
V gene: TRBV5-4
D gene: -
clone size: -
CDR3 length: 14

CDR3 DNA: TGTGCCAGCAGCTGGAGGGGACTAAACTACGAGCAGTACTTC
CDR3 protein: CASSWRGLNYEQYF
J gene: TRBJ2-7
V gene: TRBV11-2
D gene: TRBD2
clone size: -
CDR3 length: 14

CDR3 DNA: TGTGCCAGCATTGACAGGGGGCCGGGTCAGCCCCAGCATTTT
CDR3 protein: CASIDRGPGQPQHF
J gene: TRBJ1-5
V gene: TRBV6-1
D gene: TRBD1
clone size: -
CDR3 length: 14

CDR3 DNA: TGTGCCAGCAGTTCCTTCAGCTCAGGGGGCGGCTATGGCTACACCTTC
CDR3 protein: CASSSFSSGGGYGYTF
J gene: TRBJ1-2
V gene: TRBV28
D gene: TRBD1
clone size: -
CDR3 length: 16

CDR3 DNA: TGTGCCAGCAGCCAAGGGTTGACGGGGGGCCCCGAGCAGTACTTC
CDR3 protein: CASSQGLTGGPEQYF
J gene: TRBJ2-7
V gene: TRBV14
D gene: -
clone size: once
CDR3 length: 15

CDR3 DNA: TGCAGCGCAGGTGGGGGCGCTTTCTATGGCTACACCTTC
CDR3 protein: CSAGGGAFYGYTF
J gene: TRBJ1-2
V gene: TRBV29-1
D gene: -
clone size: -
CDR3 length: 13

CDR3 DNA: TGTGCCAGCATTATCGGACTAGCGGGTTACATTCAGTACTTC
CDR3 protein: CASIIGLAGYIQYF
J gene: TRBJ2-4
V gene: TRBV2
D gene: TRBD2
clone size: -
CDR3 length: 14

CDR3 DNA: TGTGCCAGCAGAGCTCATAACCACAACTACGAGCAGTACTTC
CDR3 protein: CASRAHNHNYEQYF
J gene: TRBJ2-7
V gene: TRBV5-4
D gene: -
clone size: -
CDR3 length: 14

CDR3 DNA: TGCGCCAGCAGCCAAGATGCGAGCGGGAGTTTCACAGATACGCAGTATTTT
CDR3 protein: CASSQDASGSFTDTQYF
J gene: TRBJ2-3
V gene: TRBV4-1
D gene: TRBD2
clone size: -
CDR3 length: 17

CDR3 DNA: TGTGCCAGCAGTGTCCCGGGACAGGGCACAGATACGCAGTATTTT
CDR3 protein: CASSVPGQGTDTQYF
J gene: TRBJ2-3
V gene: TRBV27
D gene: TRBD1
clone size: -
CDR3 length: 15

CDR3 DNA: TGTGCCAGCAGTGCGGAGTATAGCAATCAGCCCCAGCATTTT
CDR3 protein: CASSAEYSNQPQHF
J gene: TRBJ1-5
V gene: TRBV6-5
D gene: -
clone size: -
CDR3 length: 14

CDR3 DNA: TGCGCCAGCAGCTCCACAGGGATAGGGAACACTGAAGCTTTCTTT
CDR3 protein: CASSSTGIGNTEAFF
J gene: TRBJ1-1
V gene: TRBV4-1
D gene: -
clone size: -
CDR3 length: 15